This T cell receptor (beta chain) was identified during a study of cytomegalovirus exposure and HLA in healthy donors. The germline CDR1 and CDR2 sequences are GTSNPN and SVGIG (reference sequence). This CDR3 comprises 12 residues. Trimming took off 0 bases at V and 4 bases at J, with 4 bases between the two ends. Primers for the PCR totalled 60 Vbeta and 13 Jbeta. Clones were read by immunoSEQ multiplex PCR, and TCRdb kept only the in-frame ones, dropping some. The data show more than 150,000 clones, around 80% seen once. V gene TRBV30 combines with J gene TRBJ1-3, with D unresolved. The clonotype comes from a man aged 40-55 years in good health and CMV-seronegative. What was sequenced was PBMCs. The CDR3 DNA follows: TGTGCCTGGAGTGTAGCCGGAAACACCATATATTTT. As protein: CAWSVAGNTIYF.